Listed here is a single T cell receptor beta chain. This sample was included in a study of shared clonotypes between healthy human individuals. It was CD45RO-negative cells, positively selected for CCR7, that made up naive CD8 cells, with terminally differentiated effector memory CD45RA+ cells excluded. The method was immunoSEQ multiplex PCR; TCRdb's version includes in-frame clones alone and lacks a portion of them. The sample lists about 580,000 clones; 95% to 98% were seen once. CDR1 is SQVTM, CDR2 ANQGSEA, per germline. This CDR3 has 12 amino acids. The V gene end was trimmed by 6 bases and the J gene end by 4 bases; junction bases not matched to a gene: 5.

The specimen was naive CD8+ T cells sorted from blood. The chain combines TRBV29-1 with TRBJ1-2, with 7 bases fitting TRBD1. This TCR came from a man aged 25 to 45 in good health. The CDR3 sequence: CSVDRVVYGYTF. In nucleotides, the CDR3 is TGCAGCGTCGACAGGGTGGTCTATGGCTACACCTTC. Variable domain in full (rest from reference TRBV29-1 and TRBJ1-2): SAVISQKPSRDICQRGTSLTIQCQVDSQVTMMFWYRQQPGQSLTLIATANQGSEATYESGFVIDKFPISRPNLTFSTLTVSNMSPEDSSIYLCSVDRVVYGYTFGSGTRLTVV.